The TCR beta chain described here comes from a study of blood T cell repertoires in COVID-19 (dated by TCRdb to about 2020). In terms of the full investigation: The collaborator samples originated in the United States, Italy and Spain and spanned the acute and convalescent phases of COVID-19. The prospective study material was composed of cDNA or gDNA derived from T cells, B-cell-depleted T cells, or PBMCs. The dataset comprised deeply sampled blood TCRbeta repertoires from subjects exposed to, actively infected with, or recovered from COVID-19. The repertoires were made available in a free public database intended to serve as a resource for research on the immune response to SARS-CoV-2. The samples were drawn from two sources: the first 160 participants of the ongoing ImmuneRACE study, and approximately 1,300 subjects contributed by 6 global collaborators. Sample metadata almost always included a de-identified subject ID, COVID-19 status, age in years and sex. Where available, HLA class I and class II types were obtained from metadata supplied by the sample provider rather than from assay-based typing. Overall results and qualifications from the work: The amount of clinical and demographic metadata varied by source and participant and was provided uncurated.

For this clone: No cognate antigen has been identified for it. Per-base qualities were not stored, and no clone one base away is much larger.

Each collaborating institution followed its own protocols to collect whole blood in K2EDTA tubes. For TCRbeta analysis, collaborators shipped samples as frozen whole blood, isolated PBMCs, or DNA extracted from either of those sample types. TCRbeta CDR3 regions were amplified from genomic DNA by means of the immunoSEQ Assay, a bias-controlled multiplex PCR. Concerning the study's data processing: The number of nucleated cells in each sample was estimated from the amplification of reference gene primers within the assay. Sequence reads were collapsed and filtered to measure the absolute abundance of every unique TCRbeta CDR3 rearrangement. For each sample, productive Simpson clonality was calculated as the square root of Simpson's diversity index across productive rearrangements. This immuneACCESS table, as held by TCRdb, lists in-frame sequences with V and J called but not all clones. Of the missing ones, under half trace to an unresolved V gene in checked studies; the others have no known cause. V and J calls and clone size are copied from that table; D and trimming were computed from the DNA. The sample has about 100,000 clones on record, more than 75% of them singletons. The ten largest make up about 13% of the sample.

The TCR comes from a human donor in a cohort sampled during active COVID-19. The sample comprised peripheral blood.

The nucleotides read TGTGCCACAGGGACAGGGCCTAACGGGGAGCTGTTTTTT. This yields the protein CATGTGPNGELFF. The chain joins TRBV24-1 to TRBJ2-2, and 9 bases in between align with TRBD1. Looking up the germline V gene yields CDR1 KGHDR and CDR2 SFDVKD. Compared with germline, V lacks 10 bases and J lacks 7 bases; bases without a gene match: 6. Taken from cysteine to phenylalanine, the CDR3 has 13 residues. Just CDR3 DNA is preserved here, 39 bases in frame from base 1.